These T cell receptor beta chains were read from a single sample in a study of shared clonotypes between healthy human individuals. TCRdb's copy holds only in-frame clones and misses some; the assay was immunoSEQ multiplex PCR. The sample has roughly 2 million clones, approximately 94% seen once. The specimen was naive CD4+ T cells sorted from blood. The receptors were sampled from a man younger than 30 in good health. The CDR3 runs from the conserved cysteine through the conserved F or W. The D gene is left open where the match is weak. Not every row has a clone size; where given, it reads once, few, many or a size class.

D | size | J | V | DNA | CDR3
. | . | TRBJ1-2 | TRBV5-1 | TGCGCCAGCAGCTCCGGGACATCCGCCGGGAACTATGGCTACACCTTC | CASSSGTSAGNYGYTF
. | . | TRBJ1-1 | TRBV30 | TGTGCCTGGAGTGTAAGGTCTGAAGCTTTCTTT | CAWSVRSEAFF
TRBD2 | . | TRBJ2-1 | TRBV5-1 | TGCGCCAGCAGCTTGGCGGGACTAGATGAAAATGAGCAGTTCTTC | CASSLAGLDENEQFF
. | . | TRBJ1-2 | TRBV11-2 | TGTGCCAGCAGCTTCAGCTATGGCTACACCTTC | CASSFSYGYTF
. | . | TRBJ2-6 | TRBV11-1 | TGTGCCAGCAGCGACCGCTTTGAGCCCGGGGCCAACGTCCTGACTTTC | CASSDRFEPGANVLTF
TRBD1 | . | TRBJ2-5 | TRBV2 | TGTGCCAGCAGTGCCGAAGGGGGCAGAAAGACCCAGTACTTC | CASSAEGGRKTQYF
. | . | TRBJ1-5 | TRBV15 | TGTGCCACCAGCAGAGATCTGGGCCAGCCCCAGCATTTT | CATSRDLGQPQHF
TRBD2 | . | TRBJ2-7 | TRBV5-6 | TGTGCCAGCAGTTACCCCCGCCCTAGCGGATCGTTCTACGAGCAGTACTTC | CASSYPRPSGSFYEQYF
. | . | TRBJ1-2 | TRBV28 | TGTGCCAGCACCAGTTCCTATCCCCGTTTGTCGGGGAGGAACTATGGCTACACCTTC | CASTSSYPRLSGRNYGYTF
TRBD2 | . | TRBJ2-7 | TRBV2 | TGTGCCAGCAGACCCTCCGAGCGGGAGGGCCGGGGGGAGCAGTACTTC | CASRPSEREGRGEQYF
. | . | TRBJ1-1 | TRBV5-6 | TGTGCCAGCAGCTTGGACAGAGGCGAAGCTTTCTTT | CASSLDRGEAFF
TRBD2 | . | TRBJ2-5 | TRBV28 | TGTGCCAGCAGCCCGGGGGGGCGTCAGGAGACCCAGTACTTC | CASSPGGRQETQYF
TRBD1 | once | TRBJ1-1 | TRBV5-4 | TGTGCCAGCAGCCTCGGGACAGATAAGCAAGCTTTCTTT | CASSLGTDKQAFF
. | . | TRBJ2-1 | TRBV6-6 | TGTGCCAGCAGCCCCACGGCGGAGAATGAGCAGTTCTTC | CASSPTAENEQFF
TRBD2 | once | TRBJ2-7 | TRBV30 | TGTGCCTGGAGACTAGCGGGAGGGGGCGAGCAGTACTTC | CAWRLAGGGEQYF
. | . | TRBJ1-2 | TRBV19 | TGTGCCAGCTCCCGGGGGGAAGCTAACTATGGCTACACCTTC | CASSRGEANYGYTF
. | . | TRBJ2-2 | TRBV10-3 | TGTGCCATCAGTGCTGGCAGGGGGAGGACCGGGGAGCTGTTTTTT | CAISAGRGRTGELFF
. | . | TRBJ1-4 | TRBV28 | TGTGCCAGCAGTTTAGGGGGGAATGAAAAACTGTTTTTT | CASSLGGNEKLFF
. | few | TRBJ2-2 | TRBV18 | TGTGCCAGCTCACCACCTAACACCGGGGAGCTGTTTTTT | CASSPPNTGELFF
TRBD2 | . | TRBJ2-5 | TRBV19 | TGTGCCAGTAGTACGGTAGCGGGAGGGCGGGAGACCCAGTACTTC | CASSTVAGGRETQYF
. | . | TRBJ2-7 | TRBV5-1 | TGCGCCAGCAGCACCCAGGGAAACTCCTACGAGCAGTACTTC | CASSTQGNSYEQYF
TRBD1 | . | TRBJ2-5 | TRBV4-3 | TGCGCCAGCAGCCAAACCCGGGACAGGGAAGAGACCCAGTACTTC | CASSQTRDREETQYF
. | few | TRBJ2-7 | TRBV28 | TGTGCCAGCAGTACGCCTAGCGCGGGCTCCTACGAGCAGTACTTC | CASSTPSAGSYEQYF
. | . | TRBJ1-4 | TRBV4-1 | TGCGCCAGCAGCCAAGTCCCCCCGGGGATAGGTGAAAAACTGTTTTTT | CASSQVPPGIGEKLFF
. | . | TRBJ2-7 | TRBV6-6 | TGTGCCAGCAGTTACGGGGGATTGGGATACGAGCAGTACTTC | CASSYGGLGYEQYF
. | . | TRBJ1-6 | TRBV19 | TGTGCCAGTAGTTCCCGAGGAACCGTTAATTCACCCCTCCACTTT | CASSSRGTVNSPLHF
. | . | TRBJ2-4 | TRBV6-5 | TGTGCCAGCAGTAACCTAGCAGTCAAAAACATTCAGTACTTC | CASSNLAVKNIQYF
. | . | TRBJ2-5 | TRBV5-1 | TGCGCCAGCAGCTCGGGACACAACTTCCAAGAGACCCAGTACTTC | CASSSGHNFQETQYF
. | . | TRBJ2-7 | TRBV30 | TGTGCCTGGAGCCGGGGACAAAACGAGCAGTACTTC | CAWSRGQNEQYF